This TCR beta chain was sequenced for a study of cytomegalovirus exposure and HLA in healthy donors. Use of 60 Vbeta and 13 Jbeta primers characterized the PCR. Using immunoSEQ multiplex PCR, the repertoire was profiled, and TCRdb retains in-frame clones only, with some absent. The table lists tens of thousands of clones, 90% to 95% of them singletons. Germline CDR1 SGHRS, CDR2 YFSETQ. The CDR3 is 16 residues long. J lost 6 bases, V lost 4 bases, and 10 bases had no gene match. The study's findings and limits: Follow-up analysis later connected one missense variant in DCLRE1C with trimming of TCR beta V- and J-genes. Later analysis indicated greater clonal expansion among HLA-associated TCR beta chains than among equally common other chains. Donor immune exposure was known only as CMV serostatus.

With respect to this clone: Its antigen remains unidentified.

The receptor's source is a woman between 18 and 29 years old in good health and CMV-seronegative. The sequencing sample was made of PBMCs. The chain employs TRBV5-1 and TRBJ2-7; TRBD2 agrees at 13 bases. CDR3 residues: CASSPLLAGGGSEQYF. The DNA of the CDR3 is TGCGCCAGCAGCCCCCTACTAGCGGGAGGGGGATCCGAGCAGTACTTC.